What follows are 10 T cell receptor beta chains derived from one specimen sequenced in a study of T cells in localized non-small cell lung cancer. The table came from immunoSEQ multiplex PCR; TCRdb's copy has only in-frame clones and leaves some out. The table lists some 50,000 clones, around nine tenths of them singletons. The sequencing used PBMCs, collected before any cancer treatment. These receptors were collected from a female donor with stage II lung adenocarcinoma.

J is TRBJ1-1 and V is TRBV19; 11 nucleotides align to TRBD1. This CDR3 region has 18 residues. CDR1 is LNHDA, CDR2 SQIVND, per germline (reference sequence). Trimming at V came to 4 bases and at J to 0 bases, leaving 10 bases not matched to a gene. The CDR3 sequence: CASSTRTGGRGMNTEAFF. The CDR3 coding sequence is TGTGCCAGTAGTACGAGGACAGGGGGCCGGGGCATGAACACTGAAGCTTTCTTT.

The rearrangement joins TRBV18 to TRBJ1-6; 7 bases map to TRBD1. The CDR3 length is 15 residues. J lost 10 bases, V lost 4 bases, and 10 bases had no gene match. CDR1 is KGHSH, CDR2 LQKENI, per germline. The CDR3 loop is CASSRSKGAESPLHF. The CDR3 bases are TGTGCCAGCTCACGATCAAAGGGGGCGGAATCACCCCTCCACTTT.

The chain couples TRBV10-3 to TRBJ2-5, with a possible D match to TRBD1 (6 bases). V was shortened by 3 bases and J by 5 bases, with 7 bases between the two germline ends. CDR1 is ENHRY, CDR2 SYGVKD, per germline. This CDR3 comprises 12 residues. CDR3 coding DNA: TGTGCCATCAGTGACAGGGGTGAGACCCAGTACTTC. Its protein is CAISDRGETQYF.

The V and J genes are TRBV7-9 and TRBJ2-2; D perhaps matches TRBD2 (6 bases). V lost 1 base and J 5 bases, leaving 11 bases between the germline ends. CDR1 and CDR2 from the germline V gene are SEHNR and FQNEAQ (reference sequence). The CDR3 is 15 residues long. The CDR3 DNA reads as TGTGCCAGCAGCTTAGGGTCAGGGAGGACCGGGGAGCTGTTTTTT. The encoded protein is CASSLGSGRTGELFF.

A single count supports this clone. The chain is built from TRBV7-7 and TRBJ2-3, with a weak D call TRBD2 (5 bases). The V end lost 3 bases, the J end lost 2 bases, and 12 bases lay between the germline ends. The CDR3 covers 15 residues. Germline assignment: CDR1 SSHAT and CDR2 FNYEAQ (reference sequence). This CDR3 is CASSFSGEPTDTQYF. The CDR3 region has the DNA TGTGCCAGCAGCTTCAGCGGAGAGCCCACAGATACGCAGTATTTT.

This clone was observed a single time. The V call is TRBV7-9, the J call TRBJ1-4; 7 nucleotides line up with TRBD1. The CDR3 spans 14 residues. Looked up from germline, CDR1 is SEHNR and CDR2 is FQNEAQ (reference sequence). V trimming: 3 bases; J trimming: 7 bases; junction bases outside the gene matches: 5. The chain's CDR3 is CASSLTGFGEKLFF. CDR3 coding DNA: TGTGCCAGCAGCTTGACAGGGTTCGGTGAAAAACTGTTTTTT.

For this clone: Other DNA sequences from this sample encode an identical CDR3 as well. V gene TRBV5-1 combines with J gene TRBJ1-4; no definite D call. The CDR3 consists of 12 residues. The V and J ends lost 0 bases and 8 bases respectively, with 5 bases between them. Germline CDR1 and CDR2: SGHRS and YFSETQ. CDR3: CASSLVGEKLFF. The CDR3 region has the DNA TGCGCCAGCAGCTTGGTGGGGGAAAAACTGTTTTTT.

The rearrangement links TRBV4-1 to TRBJ1-5; possible D gene TRBD1, 5 bases. Trimming removed 0 bases from V and 4 bases from J, with 16 bases in between. Per the germline V gene, CDR1 is MGHRA and CDR2 is YSYEKL. This CDR3 comprises 17 residues. The chain's CDR3 is CASSQDRGNSINQPQHF. CDR3 in DNA: TGCGCCAGCAGCCAAGATAGGGGAAACAGCATAAATCAGCCCCAGCATTTT.

This clone has only one observation. V usage is TRBV6-1 and J usage is TRBJ2-5; D may be TRBD1 (5 bases). Germline V gives CDR1 MNHNS, CDR2 SASEGT. The germline V and J ends were trimmed by 4 bases and 5 bases, with 14 bases remaining between them. This CDR3 contains 14 residues. CDR3 residues: CASSGTTGPETQYF. In DNA, the CDR3 is TGTGCCAGCAGTGGAACAACAGGCCCGGAGACCCAGTACTTC.

The J gene is TRBJ1-3, the V gene TRBV7-6; a weak D match, TRBD1 (5 bases). The V end was cut by 0 bases, the J end by 2 bases, with 17 bases between. Germline assignment: CDR1 SGHVS and CDR2 FNYEAQ. The CDR3 sequence is 18 residues long. The CDR3 DNA follows: TGTGCCAGCAGCTTAGCGTCACCTCTCGGCAGGGCTGGAAACACCATATATTTT. Residues: CASSLASPLGRAGNTIYF.